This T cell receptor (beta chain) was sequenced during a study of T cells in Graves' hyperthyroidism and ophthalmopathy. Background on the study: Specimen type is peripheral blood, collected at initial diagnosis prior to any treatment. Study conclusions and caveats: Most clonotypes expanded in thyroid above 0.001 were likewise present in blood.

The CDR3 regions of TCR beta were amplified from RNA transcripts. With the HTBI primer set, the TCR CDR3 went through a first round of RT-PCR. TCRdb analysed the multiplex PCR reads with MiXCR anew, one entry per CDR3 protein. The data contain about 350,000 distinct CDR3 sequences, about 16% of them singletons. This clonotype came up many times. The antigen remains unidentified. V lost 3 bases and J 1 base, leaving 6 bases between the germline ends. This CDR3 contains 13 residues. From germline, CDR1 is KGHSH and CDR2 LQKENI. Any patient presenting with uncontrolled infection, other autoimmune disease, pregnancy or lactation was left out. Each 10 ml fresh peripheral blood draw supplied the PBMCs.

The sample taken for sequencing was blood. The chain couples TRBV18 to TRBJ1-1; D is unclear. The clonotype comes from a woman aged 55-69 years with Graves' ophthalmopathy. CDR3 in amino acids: CASSPMENTEAFF. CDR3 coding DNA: TGTGCCAGCTCACCGATGGAGAACACTGAAGCTTTCTTT.